This TCR beta chain appears in the sequencing data of a study of blood T cell repertoires in COVID-19. Clones were read by immunoSEQ multiplex PCR, and TCRdb kept only the in-frame ones, dropping some. This sample has 150,000 to 200,000 clones; roughly 87% occur once, and the top ten carry 1.5% to 2%. The V end was cut by 7 bases, the J end by 0 bases, with 10 bases between. The CDR3 sequence is 13 residues long. The receptor was derived from a woman aged 45-65 years with acute or convalescent COVID-19. Sequences were obtained from peripheral blood. The chain has TRBV12-3 or TRBV12-4 and TRBJ2-7; a possible D gene is TRBD2 (5 bases). The CDR3 here is CASTLASSYEQYF. CDR3 DNA: TGTGCCAGCACCTTAGCGAGCTCCTACGAGCAGTACTTC.